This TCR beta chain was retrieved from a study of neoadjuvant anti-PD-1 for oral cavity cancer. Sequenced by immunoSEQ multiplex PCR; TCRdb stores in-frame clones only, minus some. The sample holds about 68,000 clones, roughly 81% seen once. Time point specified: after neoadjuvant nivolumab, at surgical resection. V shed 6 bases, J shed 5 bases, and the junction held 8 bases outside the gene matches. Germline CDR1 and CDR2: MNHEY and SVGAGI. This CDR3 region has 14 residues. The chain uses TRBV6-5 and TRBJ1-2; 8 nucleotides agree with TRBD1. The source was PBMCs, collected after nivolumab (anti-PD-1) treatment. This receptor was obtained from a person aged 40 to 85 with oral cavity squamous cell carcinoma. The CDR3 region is CASRRTGNQYGYTF. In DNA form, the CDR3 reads TGTGCCAGCAGAAGGACAGGGAATCAATATGGCTACACCTTC.